This record concerns one TCR beta chain sequence. Its antigen is unknown. Genomic DNA came from about 90 million PBMCs in unsorted samples. Libraries were prepared by immunoSEQ multiplex PCR; TCRdb keeps only in-frame clonotypes and omits some of them. In the table there are 450,000 to 600,000 clones, 79% of which are singletons. The record originates from a study of shared clonotypes between healthy human individuals. Study results and limitations: The authors sampled blood alone, and tissue repertoires likely differ. Clonotype sharing among donors, it was expected, would be affected by sequencing depth.

The sequence was collected from a woman aged 40 to 55 in good health. Some clones in this sample may be carry-over from other donors' samples. The sample taken for sequencing was PBMCs.

This chain's CDR3 is CASSPSGSEISTGELFF. DNA of the CDR3: TGTGCCAGCAGTCCTAGCGGGAGTGAGATTAGCACCGGGGAGCTGTTTTTT. The chain is built from TRBV6-4 and TRBJ2-2; 10 positions agree with TRBD2. Trimming cost V 5 bases and J 4 bases; bases outside gene matches: 10. The germline V gene has CDR1 MRHNA and CDR2 SNTAGT. This CDR3 contains 17 residues.